The clone carrying this T cell receptor (beta chain) has a count of ten or more. Its antigen remains unknown. This record belongs to a study of Graves' ophthalmopathy and Graves' hyperthyroidism. Study-wide context: The stable label applied to hyperthyroidism with no ophthalmopathy within 18 months of follow-up. Study-wide points: Ophthalmopathy could be told apart from stable hyperthyroidism by a 13-signature model (roughly 90% sensitivity, approximately 76% specificity). In blood, most expanded thyroid clonotypes above 0.001 frequency were also detected.

Researchers took RNA transcripts and amplified TCR beta CDR3 regions from them. First-round RT-PCR used HTBI primers; second-round multiplex PCR followed. TCRdb recomputed calls from the multiplex PCR reads with MiXCR, one row per CDR3 protein. Of 900,000 to 1,200,000 distinct CDR3 sequences listed, 35% to 40% were seen once; the top ten hold over 8.5%. Trimming left V 7 bases short and J 1 base short, with 10 bases between. This CDR3 has 13 residues. The receptor was isolated from an adult man with Graves' hyperthyroidism. Material: peripheral blood or thyroid tissue (not recorded which). The chain carries TRBV12-3 or TRBV12-4 and TRBJ1-1; D not certain. CDR3 protein: CASTPWGNTEAFF. The CDR3 coding sequence is TGTGCCAGCACCCCCTGGGGGAACACTGAAGCTTTCTTT.